This T cell receptor beta chain was identified in a study of T cell clusters in autoimmune cytopenias. TRB amplification used roughly 250 ng of peripheral blood genomic DNA. TRB was amplified by touch-down multiplex PCR, primer pools A and B combined. One entry per CDR3 protein, without DNA, is what TCRdb gives after re-calling the multiplex PCR reads. The sample table sets out thousands of distinct CDR3 sequences. The CDR3 sequence is 13 residues long. The germline V gene encodes CDR1 SGHRS and CDR2 YFSETQ. The same sample was also studied in work on T cell repertoires in aging, cancer and after chemotherapy. From that second work: Untreated cancer patients had significantly lower blood TCR diversity than age-matched healthy donors.

This sequence was found in a human donor in good health. The specimen sequenced was peripheral blood. The rearrangement links TRBV5-1 to TRBJ2-2. The CDR3 spells CASSLDGTGELFF.